The sequence of this T cell receptor (beta chain) was determined in a study of post-analysis software for immune sequencing data (dated by TCRdb to the mid-2010s). Some background on the complete study: The recorded disease courses included relapsing-remitting, secondary progressive and progressive-relapsing multiple sclerosis, and some patients had no subtype annotation. A subset of samples was prepared in parallel using single-end sample barcoding, then pooled and co-amplified after Illumina adapter ligation. The multiple sclerosis patient repertoires were compared with some twelve previously published healthy control repertoires from donors aged about 6 to 25 years.

Concerning this clonotype itself: Its target antigen remains unknown. No clone much larger than this one lies a single base away; base qualities are absent.

To demonstrate the VDJtools post-analysis software, the study profiled TCR beta repertoires from the peripheral blood of 10 to 15 young patients with multiple sclerosis. Multiple sclerosis patients were children and adolescents aged about 6 to 15 years. Libraries were built with PCR. Sequencing was carried out with an Illumina HiSeq 2500. To reduce PCR and sequencing biases, unique molecular identifiers were built into the TCR beta cDNA libraries. Roughly 0.5 million cDNA molecules were obtained per 1 to 10 million input T cells, so each molecule approximated one T cell. Patient libraries were prepared and sequenced with the same protocol used for the earlier healthy control dataset. Within a given batch, samples were prepared together, multiplexed and sequenced on the same HiSeq lane. On the study's bioinformatics: MIGEC was used to process the raw barcoded reads, and molecular identifier groups with only a single read were discarded before consensus assembly and CDR3 extraction. Clonotype tables were post-analysed with VDJtools, normalizing diversity by down-sampling all datasets to the smallest sample size. To correct batch-related cross-sample contamination, repertoire overlap clustering matched CDR3 amino acid sequences but not nucleotide sequences. TCRdb itself trimmed the public reads at Q25 with fastp, ran MiXCR and retained productive beta chains. Under each unique CDR3 protein, matching rows form one entry showing the most common genes and DNA. These V and J calls are TCRdb output, not the study's own analysis. For this sample there are 750,000 to 950,000 distinct CDR3 sequences; approximately 50% appear just once. The top ten hold about 4.8% of the sample.

The paper as a whole reports these results and caveats: When samples were clustered directly using the F measure, samples prepared in the same batch co-clustered strongly, which prompted a batch-effect correction. Four to six TRBV segments, including TRBV5-6, TRBV5-1 and TRBV20-1, were significantly more frequent in patients than controls. The multiple sclerosis patient group was slightly younger than the control group. Significantly lower normalized Chao1 diversity was found in multiple sclerosis patients than in controls, suggesting substantial peripheral T-cell clonal expansion.

Spanning cysteine to phenylalanine, the CDR3 consists of 12 amino acids. The entry retains the CDR3 DNA only, 36 bases that are in frame from base 1. Based on the germline V gene, the CDR1 and CDR2 sequences are SNHLY and FYNNEI. A distance of 12 bases separates the germline ends of V and J, which lose 7 bases and 8 bases respectively. Sequencing was performed on blood. The TCR sequence derives from a girl aged 5 to 17 with multiple sclerosis. The chain is encoded by TRBV2 joined to TRBJ2-1, with no confidently assigned D gene. The sequenced DNA is TGTGCCAGCACCGCCCTGGGCTATGAGCAGTTCTTC. It is translated as CASTALGYEQFF.